This T cell receptor beta chain was captured in a study of T cell responses to AZD1222 COVID-19 vaccine (dated by TCRdb to about 2021). Describing the broader study: TCR sequencing was performed for 230 to 250 trial participants, of whom approximately 200 were given two doses of AZD1222 and some 26 were given two doses of MenACWY control vaccine. Trial participants were enrolled into age subgroups of 18-55, 56-69 and 70-plus years, which contained roughly 150, 30 and 60 TCR-sequenced participants, respectively. Here is what the overall study found, with its caveats: Conclusions about previously exposed vaccinees are limited because only five to seven AZD1222 recipients were SARS-CoV-2 seropositive at baseline. Spike-specific TCR breadth and depth rose significantly after two AZD1222 doses compared with day 0 and with MenACWY recipients. Participants were mostly white British, with more females than males. The authors suggested clonal diversity may have been underestimated. In the small 56-69-year group, the increase in depth fell short of significance, most likely because of low power. Epitopes outside the regions mutated in the B.1.351 and B.1.1.7 variants were reportedly recognized by nearly half of the unique spike-specific TCRs. CD4 TCRs associated with the vaccine covered the entire spike protein, and the dominant responses were in regions 160-218 and 743-854. Because no day 14 peak-response samples were available, repertoires were characterized only after the peak T cell response.

The intended sense of this specimen's time point label: about 28 days (+/-7) after the second vaccine dose. AZD1222 recipients with second doses at about 4 weeks or about 12 weeks were pooled, because spike-specific TCR depth and breadth did not differ between schedules. Samples from vaccinated people were obtained from the UK trials COV001 and COV002, which included a single-blind randomized controlled phase 2/3 trial of AZD1222 (ChAdOx1 nCoV-19) in healthy adults. Trial participant PBMC samples were collected at day 0 and day 28 after the second dose for TCRbeta chain sequencing. The trim is 0 bases for V and 3 bases for J, with a gap of 15 bases between the germline ends. Its CDR3 holds 17 amino acids, cysteine through phenylalanine. Only the CDR3 DNA stays, 51 bases, in frame from base 1. The germline V gene (reference sequence) gives CDR1 as SEHNR and CDR2 as FQNEAQ. To note about this clone: Its antigen is currently not known. One base away there is no much larger clone; base qualities are not given.

The CDR3 regions of human TCRbeta chains were subjected to immunosequencing. On the authors' methods: TCRs in the repertoires were compared against a reference library of SARS-CoV-2-specific TCRs that had been generated with the MIRA antigen-specificity platform. Breadth was defined as the fraction of unique TCRs that were SARS-CoV-2-associated, and depth was defined as the fraction of total T cells that were SARS-CoV-2-associated. Each spike-specific TCR was assigned to its reactive spike region and to a CD4 or CD8 class using the MIRA data. Log10-transformed breadth and depth values were compared by one-way ANOVA with Sidak's multiple comparisons tests. This is the immuneACCESS table as TCRdb keeps it, with only in-frame sequences that have V and J called. A part of the clones is gone; compared with another copy, unresolved V genes explain less than half, and the rest is unexplained. D and trimming were read from the DNA, whereas the V and J calls and clone size are those reported in that table. The sample data list 100,000 to 150,000 clones, and approximately 91% of these were observed just once. The ten largest clones represent approximately 1.1% of the sample.

The clonotype originates from an adult who received the AZD1222 COVID-19 vaccine. The sequencing used peripheral blood, collected 28 days after the second AZD1222 dose. The chain uses TRBV7-9 and TRBJ1-5; the D gene is perhaps TRBD1, from 6 matching bases. Here the CDR3 is given as CASSLAPRGLPNQPQHF. The DNA sequence follows: TGTGCCAGCAGCTTAGCACCTCGGGGGCTCCCCAATCAGCCCCAGCATTTT. Full variable domain (CDR3 extended with the reference TRBV7-9 and TRBJ1-5 proteins): DTGVSQNPRHKITKRGQNVTFRCDPISEHNRLYWYRQTLGQGPEFLTYFQNEAQLEKSRLLSDRFSAERPKGSFSTLEIQRTEQGDSAMYLCASSLAPRGLPNQPQHFGDGTRLSIL.